This T cell receptor beta chain comes out of a study of T cells in Graves' hyperthyroidism and ophthalmopathy. This clonotype has only a few counts. Amplification targeted TCR beta CDR3 regions from RNA transcripts. The HTBI primer set drove a first-round RT-PCR of the TCR CDR3. Each CDR3 protein is one row after TCRdb ran MiXCR on the multiplex PCR reads. Of about 610,000 distinct CDR3 sequences in the sample, roughly 14% were seen once. CDR1 and CDR2 from the germline V gene are PRHDT and FYEKMQ (reference sequence). This CDR3 is built from 16 residues. The V gene lost 3 bases and the J gene lost 0 bases, with 14 bases spanning the gap.

The TCR was taken from a woman aged 40 to 49 with Graves' ophthalmopathy. The chain couples TRBV13 to TRBJ1-1; D gene unclear. The sequenced sample consisted of blood. In DNA form, the CDR3 reads TGTGCCAGCAGCTTCAACCCTGGACGGATGAACACTGAAGCTTTCTTT. Translated: CASSFNPGRMNTEAFF. Full variable domain (remainder filled in from reference TRBV13 and TRBJ1-1): AAGVIQSPRHLIKEKRETATLKCYPIPRHDTVYWYQQGPGQDPQFLISFYEKMQSDKGSIPDRFSAQQFSDYHSELNMSSLELGDSALYFCASSFNPGRMNTEAFFGQGTRLTVV.